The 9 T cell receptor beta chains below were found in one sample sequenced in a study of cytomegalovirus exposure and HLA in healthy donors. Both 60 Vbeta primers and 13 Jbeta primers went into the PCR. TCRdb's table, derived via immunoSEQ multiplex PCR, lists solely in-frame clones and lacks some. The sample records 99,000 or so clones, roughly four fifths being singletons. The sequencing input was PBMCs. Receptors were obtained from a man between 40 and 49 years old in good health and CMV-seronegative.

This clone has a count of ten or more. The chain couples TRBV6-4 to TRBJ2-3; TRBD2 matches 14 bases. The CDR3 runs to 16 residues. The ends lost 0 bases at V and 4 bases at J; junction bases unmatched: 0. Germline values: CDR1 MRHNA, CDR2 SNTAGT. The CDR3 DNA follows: TGTGCCAGCAGTGACTCGACTAGCGGGGGGGCAGATACGCAGTATTTT. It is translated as CASSDSTSGGADTQYF.

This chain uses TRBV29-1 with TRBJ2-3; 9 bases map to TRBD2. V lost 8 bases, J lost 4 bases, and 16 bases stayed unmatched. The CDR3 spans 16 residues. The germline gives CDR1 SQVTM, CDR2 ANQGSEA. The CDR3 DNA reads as TGCAGCACCCGTGGGGTTACCGGGACTAGCTCAGATACGCAGTATTTT. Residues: CSTRGVTGTSSDTQYF.

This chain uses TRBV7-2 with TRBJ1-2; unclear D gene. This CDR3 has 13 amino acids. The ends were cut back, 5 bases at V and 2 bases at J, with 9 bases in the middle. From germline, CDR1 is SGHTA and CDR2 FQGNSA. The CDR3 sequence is CASSPQENYGYTF. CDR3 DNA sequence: TGTGCCAGCAGCCCCCAGGAAAACTATGGCTACACCTTC.

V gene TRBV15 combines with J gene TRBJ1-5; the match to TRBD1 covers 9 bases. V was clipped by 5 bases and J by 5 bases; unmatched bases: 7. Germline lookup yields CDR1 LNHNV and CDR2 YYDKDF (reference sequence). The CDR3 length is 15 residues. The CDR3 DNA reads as TGTGCCACCAGCGGAAGGACAGGGGAGGATCAGCCCCAGCATTTT. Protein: CATSGRTGEDQPQHF.

The CDR3 is CASSLPGALGRTGELFF. Here the CDR3 DNA reads TGTGCCAGCAGCTTACCGGGTGCATTAGGTCGCACCGGGGAGCTGTTTTTT. The chain carries TRBV5-5 and TRBJ2-2; D is undetermined. The CDR3 consists of 17 residues. Germline loops: CDR1 SGHKS, CDR2 YYEKEE (reference sequence). The germline V and J ends were trimmed by 2 bases and 4 bases, with 18 bases remaining between them.

In DNA form, the CDR3 reads TGCGCCAGCAGTGAAGGTCGGGGGGACACTGAAGCTTTCTTT. Its protein product is CASSEGRGDTEAFF. V usage is TRBV10-2 and J usage is TRBJ1-1, with D possibly matching TRBD1 (5 bases). CDR3 length: 14 amino acids. The germline CDR1 and CDR2 sequences are WSHSY and SAAADI. Trimming shortened V by 3 bases and J by 3 bases, and 11 bases separated the two germline ends.

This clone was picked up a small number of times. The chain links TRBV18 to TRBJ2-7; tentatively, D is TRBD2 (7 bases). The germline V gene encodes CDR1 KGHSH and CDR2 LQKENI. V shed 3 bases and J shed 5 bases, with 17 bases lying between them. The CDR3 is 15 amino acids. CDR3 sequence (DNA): TGTGCCAGCTCACCGTTTGAGGGGGGGCTGAACGAGCAGTACTTC. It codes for CASSPFEGGLNEQYF. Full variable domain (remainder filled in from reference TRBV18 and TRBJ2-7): NAGVMQNPRHLVRRRGQEARLRCSPMKGHSHVYWYRQLPEEGLKFMVYLQKENIIDESGMPKERFSAEFPKEGPSILRIQQVVRGDSAAYFCASSPFEGGLNEQYFGPGTRLTVT.

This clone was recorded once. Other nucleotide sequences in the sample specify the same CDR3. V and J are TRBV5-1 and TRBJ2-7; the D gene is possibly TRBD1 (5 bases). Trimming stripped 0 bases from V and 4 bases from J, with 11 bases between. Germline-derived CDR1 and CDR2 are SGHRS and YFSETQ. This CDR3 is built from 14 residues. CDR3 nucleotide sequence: TGCGCCAGCAGCTTGGGCCAGGGTAATTACGAGCAGTACTTC. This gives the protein CASSLGQGNYEQYF.

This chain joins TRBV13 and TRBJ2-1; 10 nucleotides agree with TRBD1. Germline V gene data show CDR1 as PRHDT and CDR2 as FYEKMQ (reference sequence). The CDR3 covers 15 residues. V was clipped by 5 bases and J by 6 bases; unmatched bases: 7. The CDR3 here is CASSPGQGGLNEQFF. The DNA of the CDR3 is TGTGCCAGCAGCCCTGGACAGGGGGGGCTCAATGAGCAGTTCTTC.